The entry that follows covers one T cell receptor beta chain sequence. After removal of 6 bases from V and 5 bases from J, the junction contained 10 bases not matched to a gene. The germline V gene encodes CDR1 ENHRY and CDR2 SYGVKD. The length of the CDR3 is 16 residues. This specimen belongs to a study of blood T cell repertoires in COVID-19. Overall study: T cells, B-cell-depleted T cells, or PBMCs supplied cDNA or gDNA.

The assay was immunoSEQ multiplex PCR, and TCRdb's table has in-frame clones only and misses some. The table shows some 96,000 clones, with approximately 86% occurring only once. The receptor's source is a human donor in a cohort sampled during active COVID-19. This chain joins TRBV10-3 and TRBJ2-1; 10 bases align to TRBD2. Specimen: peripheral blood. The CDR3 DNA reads TGTGCCATCAGATTAGCGGGGGGTCGCCACCACAATGAGCAGTTCTTC. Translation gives CAIRLAGGRHHNEQFF.